The rows below give T cell receptor beta chains drawn from one sample of a study of T cells expressing NK-cell markers. Following a re-call of the 5' RACE reads, TCRdb has one entry per CDR3 protein and lacks DNA. This sample contains some 500,000 distinct CDR3 sequences. The sequenced material came from blood T cells: a sorted CD56 or NKG2C T cell subset, CD4+ or CD8+ T cells, or bulk PBMC T cells (not recorded which). These receptors all stem from a woman between 50 and 59 years old in good health. The CDR3 runs from the conserved cysteine through the conserved F or W.

>13|TRBV7-2|TRBJ1-2
CASSMDRDYGYTF
>15|TRBV6-5|TRBJ2-1
CASSYQGITYNEQFF
>16|TRBV9|TRBJ2-1
CASSGLAGGPWNEQFF
>14|TRBV28|TRBJ2-1
CASRKGEGRGKQFF
>14|TRBV10-3|TRBJ2-7
CAISVAGLYYEQYF
>14|TRBV12-3/TRBV12-4|TRBJ1-4
CASAPRGREEKLFF
>14|TRBV5-1|TRBJ2-5
CASSTGQGAETQYF
>15|TRBV12-3/TRBV12-4|TRBJ1-2
CASSARTGSVDGYTF
>15|TRBV5-1|TRBJ2-5
CASSRLDRGQETQYF
>11|TRBV7-2|TRBJ2-4
CASSRESIQYF
>13|TRBV9|TRBJ2-7
CASSVAGGTSQYF
>16|TRBV27|TRBJ1-3
CASSSGRRTSGNTIYF
>14|TRBV29-1|TRBJ2-7
CSVGVFTGAYEQYF
>15|TRBV7-8|TRBJ2-2
CASSPLTSVAGELFF
>14|TRBV10-3|TRBJ2-3
CAISDGVAGDTQYF
>15|TRBV19|TRBJ1-5
CASTSDQYSNQPQHF
>12|TRBV20-1|TRBJ1-2
CSARARDYGYTF
>13|TRBV5-1|TRBJ2-1
CASGGGYYNEQFF
>16|TRBV5-1|TRBJ2-5
CASSHGQGQPQETQYF
>14|TRBV5-1|TRBJ2-2
CASSLVGYTGELFF
>17|TRBV9|TRBJ2-1
CASSKTPTRHSYNEQFF
>14|TRBV4-1|TRBJ1-2
CASSPDRGTYGYTF
>16|TRBV7-8|TRBJ2-3
CASSPRRQGRTDTQYF
>12|TRBV2|TRBJ1-5
CASRRSNQPQHF
>12|TRBV28|TRBJ2-7
CASRTLGFEQYF
>18|TRBV15|TRBJ2-3
CATSRDPGQGGGTDTQYF
>19|TRBV4-1|TRBJ2-6
CASSQDRDSGRPGANVLTF
>11|TRBV6-1|TRBJ1-2
CASSDYMVGTF
>14|TRBV5-4|TRBJ2-1
CASRPGPLNNEQFF
>15|TRBV27|TRBJ1-5
CASSLVRGPNQPQHF
>16|TRBV11-3|TRBJ2-2
CASTFSRARDTGELFF
>16|TRBV11-2|TRBJ2-1
CASSPRLAGGVNEQFF
>16|TRBV4-1|TRBJ1-5
CASSQGRQGADQPQHF
>14|TRBV20-1|TRBJ2-4
CSDGLAGVGNIQYF
>16|TRBV7-3|TRBJ2-1
CASSSSGTSGRHEQFF
>13|TRBV20-1|TRBJ2-2
CSARVGSAGELFF
>15|TRBV20-1|TRBJ2-3
CSATPGDWSTDTQYF
>15|TRBV7-8|TRBJ2-3
CASSLVGSVTDTQYF
>17|TRBV6-5|TRBJ2-6
CASRTGTGGFGANVLTF
>18|TRBV7-8|TRBJ1-5
CASSLVGGTGYSNQPQHF
>13|TRBV20-1|TRBJ2-7
CSAITSGSYEQYF
>14|TRBV20-1|TRBJ2-3
CSAMVGFYTDTQYF
>14|TRBV5-6|TRBJ1-4
CASSHRAYNEKLFF
>17|TRBV7-8|TRBJ1-3
CASSSRLRPSSGNTIYF
>22|TRBV5-1|TRBJ2-1
CASSLSELKGTGGPSSYNEQFF
>14|TRBV7-8|TRBJ2-5
CASRGGGLQETQYF
>16|TRBV18|TRBJ1-1
CASSPLSNSLNTEAFF
>14|TRBV4-1|TRBJ1-1
CASSQDTGVTEAFF
>14|TRBV11-2|TRBJ2-5
CASSRLGTGETQYF
>14|TRBV19|TRBJ2-7
CASKETGPNYEQYF
>13|TRBV10-2|TRBJ1-2
CASRGTANYGYTF
>14|TRBV5-1|TRBJ2-1
CASNLAGVDNEQFF
>14|TRBV3-1|TRBJ2-5
CASSQAGGWETQYF
>14|TRBV12-3/TRBV12-4|TRBJ1-5
CASSFGGFNQPQHF
>13|TRBV24-1|TRBJ2-7
CATSPTGSGEQYF